The 5 T cell receptor beta chains in this list originate from one sample, sequenced in a study of T cells in Graves' hyperthyroidism and ophthalmopathy. TCR beta CDR3 region amplification was performed from RNA transcripts. TCR CDR3 underwent first-round RT-PCR with the HTBI primer set. TCRdb analysed the multiplex PCR reads with MiXCR anew, one entry per CDR3 protein. The repertoire has around 400,000 distinct CDR3 sequences, about 13% of them found once; the top ten carry about 9.1%. The specimen sequenced was blood. These receptors originate from a woman aged 18-29 years with Graves' hyperthyroidism.

This clonotype was detected ten times or more. The chain links TRBV20-1 to TRBJ1-1; D might be TRBD1 (5 bases). V lost 3 bases, J lost 4 bases, and 15 bases lay in between. The CDR3 is 14 amino acids. The germline V gene has CDR1 DFQATT and CDR2 SNEGSKA (reference sequence). As DNA, the CDR3 is TGCAGTGCTAGGGCCGGGACCATAACCACTGAAGCTTTCTTT. It specifies CSARAGTITTEAFF.

V and J are TRBV5-4 and TRBJ2-1, with 8 bases fitting TRBD1. Losses at the gene ends were 0 bases for V and 5 bases for J; bases not matched to a gene: 7. Germline CDR1 reads SGHNT; CDR2 reads YYREEE (reference sequence). The CDR3 has 16 amino acids. In nucleotides, the CDR3 is TGTGCCAGCAGCTTGGGCGGCAGGGGGCCCGACAATGAGCAGTTCTTC. Protein: CASSLGGRGPDNEQFF.

This clonotype has ten or more counts. This chain joins TRBV4-1 and TRBJ1-2; D gene unclear. CDR1 and CDR2 (germline): MGHRA, YSYEKL. The ends were cut back, 3 bases at V and 8 bases at J, with 16 bases in the middle. The CDR3 covers 14 residues. Written as DNA, the CDR3 is TGCGCCAGCAGCCAGCCCGGTGCGGCTATCGGCTACACCTTC. It specifies CASSQPGAAIGYTF.

This clonotype was counted many times. The chain uses TRBV20-1 and TRBJ1-6; D unresolved. The CDR3 extends over 13 amino acids. Germline V CDR1 and CDR2: DFQATT, SNEGSKA (reference sequence). The ends were cut back, 1 base at V and 10 bases at J, with 11 bases in the middle. The CDR3 bases are TGCAGTGCTAGAGCCTCGACGTCCTCACCCCTCCACTTT. Encoded protein: CSARASTSSPLHF.

In this sample, this clonotype turned up many times. The V call is TRBV4-1, the J call TRBJ1-1; the D is unclear. The V gene lost 0 bases and the J gene lost 4 bases, with 15 bases spanning the gap. The CDR3 covers 16 residues. Per germline, CDR1 MGHRA and CDR2 YSYEKL. In DNA, the CDR3 is TGCGCCAGCAGCCAAGAAGGCTACACGGTGGGCACTGAAGCTTTCTTT. This encodes CASSQEGYTVGTEAFF.